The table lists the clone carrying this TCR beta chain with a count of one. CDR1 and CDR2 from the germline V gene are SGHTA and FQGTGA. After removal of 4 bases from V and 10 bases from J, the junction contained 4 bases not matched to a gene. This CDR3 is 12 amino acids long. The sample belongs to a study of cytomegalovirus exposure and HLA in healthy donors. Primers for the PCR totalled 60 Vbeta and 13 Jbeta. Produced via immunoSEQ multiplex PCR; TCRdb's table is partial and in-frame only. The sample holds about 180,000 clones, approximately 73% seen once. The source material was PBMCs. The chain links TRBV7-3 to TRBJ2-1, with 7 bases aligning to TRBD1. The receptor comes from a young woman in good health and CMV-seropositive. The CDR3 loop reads CASSYGTAEQFF. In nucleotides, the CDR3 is TGTGCCAGCAGCTACGGGACAGCCGAGCAGTTCTTC.